This T cell receptor (beta chain) was sequenced for a study of T cell repertoires in cytomegalovirus infection. Overall study context: Public TCR beta signature analysis indicated the presence of both CMV infection and matching HLA type. Study-wide findings and caveats: The ex vivo response showed dominance by HLA-C-restricted CMV-specific TCR beta clonotypes.

In the case of this clonotype: Its antigen is currently unknown.

TCRdb processed the reads anew with MiXCR; each CDR3 protein has one entry. The data hold about 490,000 distinct CDR3 sequences, with 16% observed a single time. Germline V gene lookup returns CDR1 SQVTM and CDR2 ANQGSEA. The CDR3 extends over 13 amino acids. V dropped 2 bases and J dropped 11 bases, with 18 bases sitting between them. This TCR derives from a human donor in good health (CMV status not recorded). Some clones in this sample may be carry-over from other donors' samples. The gene calls are TRBV29-1 and TRBJ1-1; the D is unclear. The sequencing input was CD8+ T cells from PBMCs. This CDR3 is CSVESPRNDGAFF. CDR3 coding DNA: TGCAGCGTTGAATCCCCACGCAACGACGGGGCTTTCTTT.